Presented here are 10 T cell receptor beta chains from one specimen sequenced in a study of blood T cell repertoires in COVID-19. The repertoire was sequenced with immunoSEQ multiplex PCR; TCRdb's copy has only in-frame clones and lacks some. The profile covers hundreds of thousands of clones, with around 87% appearing a single time and about 1.8% taken by the ten largest. The sequenced sample consisted of PBMCs or T cells enriched from blood (not recorded which). The receptor source for this set is a woman aged 18-30 years with acute COVID-19.

This clone was recorded only once. The gene calls are TRBV2 and TRBJ2-1, with D tentatively TRBD2 (5 bases). Deletions cut 4 bases from V and 3 bases from J, with 10 bases between. The length of the CDR3 is 14 residues. CDR1 and CDR2 from the germline V gene are SNHLY and FYNNEI. CDR3 in amino acids: CASSGWTGYNEQFF. The CDR3 nucleotides are TGTGCCAGCAGTGGATGGACTGGCTACAATGAGCAGTTCTTC. The whole variable domain, filled in from reference TRBV2 and TRBJ2-1, reads EPEVTQTPSHQVTQMGQEVILRCVPISNHLYFYWYRQILGQKVEFLVSFYNNEISEKSEIFDDQFSVERPDGSNFTLKIRSTKLEDSAMYFCASSGWTGYNEQFFGPGTRLTVL.

In this sample, this clone is medium-sized. This chain connects TRBV19 to TRBJ1-1, with no clear D. The CDR3 runs 12 residues. Germline V lookup: CDR1 LNHDA, CDR2 SQIVND (reference sequence). V was pared by 3 bases and J by 10 bases, with 12 bases between. The CDR3 sequence is CASSIRGVGAFF. The CDR3 region has the DNA TGTGCCAGTAGTATTCGCGGGGTGGGAGCTTTCTTT.

The CDR3 protein is CASSLGQENTGELFF. The CDR3 DNA sequence: TGCGCCAGCAGCTTGGGACAAGAGAACACCGGGGAGCTGTTTTTT. The chain joins TRBV5-1 to TRBJ2-2; D remains ambiguous. The CDR3 has 15 residues. V was trimmed by 0 bases and J by 1 base, leaving 7 bases between them. CDR1 and CDR2 (germline): SGHRS, YFSETQ.

The rearrangement links TRBV6-5 to TRBJ1-2; D might be TRBD1 (6 bases). Trimming cost V 6 bases and J 4 bases, with 12 bases left between them. The CDR3 is 13 amino acids. CDR1 and CDR2 (germline): MNHEY, SVGAGI. CDR3 in amino acids: CASSKQGFYGYTF. DNA of the CDR3: TGTGCCAGCAGCAAACAGGGTTTCTATGGCTACACCTTC.

The chain links TRBV6-2 or TRBV6-3 to TRBJ1-1, with 7 nucleotides matching TRBD1. V trimming: 2 bases; J trimming: 0 bases; junction bases outside the gene matches: 9. The germline V gene encodes CDR1 MNHEY and CDR2 SVGEGT. This CDR3 has 17 amino acids. The CDR3 coding sequence is TGTGCCAGCAGTTACAACATAAGGGACAGTTTGAACACTGAAGCTTTCTTT. This gives the protein CASSYNIRDSLNTEAFF.

The chain carries TRBV7-2 and TRBJ1-1; D perhaps matches TRBD1 (5 bases). Trimming left V 1 base short and J 1 base short, with 10 bases between. The germline CDR1 and CDR2 sequences are SGHTA and FQGNSA. This CDR3 is built from 15 residues. The CDR3 nucleotides are TGTGCCAGCAGCTTAGTGGCGGGGACGAACACTGAAGCTTTCTTT. It specifies CASSLVAGTNTEAFF.

This chain joins TRBV18 and TRBJ1-3; D not certain. The CDR3 sequence is 16 residues long. The germline V gene has CDR1 KGHSH and CDR2 LQKENI. Trimming took 1 base from V and 0 from J, leaving 10 bases between them. The CDR3 reads CASSPRSVSSGNTIYF. CDR3 DNA sequence: TGTGCCAGCTCACCACGGTCGGTTTCCTCTGGAAACACCATATATTTT.

The rearrangement uses TRBV10-3 and TRBJ2-7, with TRBD1 matching over 10 bases. From germline, CDR1 is ENHRY and CDR2 SYGVKD. J lost 7 bases, V lost 6 bases, and 15 bases had no gene match. CDR3 size: 16 residues. CDR3 in amino acids: CAISTNRGTGVWEQYF. The CDR3, as DNA: TGTGCCATCAGCACAAACCGAGGGACAGGGGTTTGGGAGCAGTACTTC.

This clone has a single count. The genes are TRBV28 and TRBJ1-2, with TRBD1 as a possible D gene (6 bases). Trimming took 5 bases from V and 4 from J, leaving 14 bases between them. Germline V gene lookup returns CDR1 MDHEN and CDR2 SYDVKM. This CDR3 is 14 amino acids long. CDR3 residues: CASSPPGALYGYTF. The CDR3 bases are TGTGCCAGCAGTCCACCAGGGGCCCTCTATGGCTACACCTTC.

This chain uses TRBV30 with TRBJ2-5, with 8 bases aligning to TRBD1. The J segment lost 2 bases and the V segment lost 0 bases, leaving 8 bases of the junction unmatched. This CDR3 is 16 amino acids long. Germline V gives CDR1 GTSNPN, CDR2 SVGIG (reference sequence). CDR3 coding DNA: TGTGCCTGGAGTGTTGGAGGGACAGGACTTCAAGAGACCCAGTACTTC. Its translation is CAWSVGGTGLQETQYF. Full variable domain (remainder filled in from reference TRBV30 and TRBJ2-5): SQTIHQWPATLVQPVGSPLSLECTVEGTSNPNLYWYRQAAGRGLQLLFYSVGIGQISSEVPQNLSASRPQDRQFILSSKKLLLSDSGFYLCAWSVGGTGLQETQYFGPGTRLLVL.